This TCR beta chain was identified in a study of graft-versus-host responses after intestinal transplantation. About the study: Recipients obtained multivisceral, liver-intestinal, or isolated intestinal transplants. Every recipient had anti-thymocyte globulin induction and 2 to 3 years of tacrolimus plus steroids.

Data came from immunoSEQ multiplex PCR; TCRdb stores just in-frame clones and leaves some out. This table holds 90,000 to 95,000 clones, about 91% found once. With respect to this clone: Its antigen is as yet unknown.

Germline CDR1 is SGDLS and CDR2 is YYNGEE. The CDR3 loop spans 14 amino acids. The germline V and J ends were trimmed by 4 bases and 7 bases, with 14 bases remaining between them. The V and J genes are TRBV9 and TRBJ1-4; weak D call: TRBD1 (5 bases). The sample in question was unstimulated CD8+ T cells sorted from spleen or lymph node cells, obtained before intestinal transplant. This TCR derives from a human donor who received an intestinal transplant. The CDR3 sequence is CASSPQGAPEKLFF. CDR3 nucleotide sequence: TGTGCCAGCAGCCCTCAAGGGGCTCCTGAAAAACTGTTTTTT.